The source of this TCR beta chain is a study of blood T cell repertoires in COVID-19 (TCRdb year 2020). With regard to the full study: The collaborator samples originated in the United States, Italy and Spain and spanned the acute and convalescent phases of COVID-19. The prospective study material was composed of cDNA or gDNA derived from T cells, B-cell-depleted T cells, or PBMCs. The dataset comprised deeply sampled blood TCRbeta repertoires from subjects exposed to, actively infected with, or recovered from COVID-19. The repertoires were made available in a free public database intended to serve as a resource for research on the immune response to SARS-CoV-2. The samples were drawn from two sources: the first 160 participants of the ongoing ImmuneRACE study, and over 950 subjects contributed by 6 global collaborators. The sample metadata nearly always contained a de-identified subject ID, COVID-19 status, age in years and sex. Where HLA class I and class II types were available, the types were taken from metadata supplied by the sample provider, not from assay-based typing.

The germline V gene supplies CDR1 MDHEN and CDR2 SYDVKM. The CDR3 has 14 amino acids, counting the end cysteine and phenylalanine. CDR3 DNA only is kept here, 42 bases in frame from base 1. Trimming at the junction amounts to 3 bases on V and 4 bases on J, and the germline ends lie 12 bases apart. Study-wide findings and limitations: How much clinical and demographic metadata was included differed by source and by participant, and the metadata was provided uncurated.

The collaborating institutions used their own protocols to collect whole blood in K2EDTA tubes. For TCRbeta analysis, collaborator samples were shipped as frozen whole blood, as isolated PBMCs, or as DNA extracted from either sample type. Comment on this clone: Its antigen remains unidentified. No much larger clone exists at a distance of one base, and base qualities are not known.

TCRbeta CDR3 regions were amplified from genomic DNA using the immunoSEQ Assay, a bias-controlled multiplex PCR. The published analysis was carried out like this. The number of nucleated cells in each sample was estimated from the amplification of reference gene primers within the assay. Sequence reads were collapsed and filtered to measure the absolute abundance of every unique TCRbeta CDR3 rearrangement. For each sample, productive Simpson clonality was calculated as the square root of Simpson's diversity index across productive rearrangements. TCRdb's version of the immuneACCESS table is confined to in-frame rearrangements and falls short of the full clone set. An unresolved V gene accounts for under half of the shortfall where checked; the remainder is of unknown origin. That table is the source of V, J and clone size, and D and trimming were worked out from the DNA. The sample table lists roughly 500,000 clones, approximately 83% of them with a count of one. About 3% of the sample rests with the top ten.

The clonotype was recovered from a human donor in a cohort sampled during active COVID-19. Sequencing was performed on peripheral blood. This receptor chain uses TRBV28 and TRBJ1-1; TRBD1 is a weak D gene call, 5 bases matching. The DNA is as follows: TGTGCCAGCAGTTTCGGGGGAAGAGTCACTGAAGCTTTCTTT. Its protein reads: CASSFGGRVTEAFF. Reference TRBV28 and TRBJ1-1 genes cover what lies past the CDR3, so the full variable domain is DVKVTQSSRYLVKRTGEKVFLECVQDMDHENMFWYRQDPGLGLRLIYFSYDVKMKEKGDIPEGYSVSREKKERFSLILESASTNQTSMYLCASSFGGRVTEAFFGQGTRLTVV.